This T cell receptor (beta chain) derives from a study of CD8 T cells in Susac syndrome. Negative isolation was used for CD8+ and CD4+ T cells, and FACS enrichment was applied to TEMRA cells. The CDR3 runs 15 residues. CDR1 and CDR2 (germline): KGHSH, LQKENI. V lost 5 bases and J lost 4, with 16 bases in between. When the RNA was reverse transcribed, random hexamers were used with an input of roughly 0.5 to 1 ug. In TCRdb, the immunoSEQ multiplex PCR reads were re-called with MiXCR into one record per CDR3 protein. Of 50,000 or so distinct CDR3 sequences listed, roughly 93% are singletons. Sequences were obtained from CD8+ T cells from PBMCs. The rearrangement joins TRBV18 to TRBJ2-3, with a tentative D call TRBD1 (5 bases). This receptor was identified in a human donor with multiple sclerosis. The CDR3, as DNA: TGTGCCAGCTCAATTCCCGGCACCAGGGCAGATACGCAGTATTTT. It specifies CASSIPGTRADTQYF.